Below are 19 T cell receptor beta chains sequenced from a single sample in a study of graft-versus-host responses after intestinal transplantation. Measured with immunoSEQ multiplex PCR; TCRdb has only the in-frame clones, and not every one. This table has some 95,000 clones, roughly nine tenths appearing once. Their antigens are not known. The sequencing here drew on unstimulated CD8+ T cells sorted from spleen or lymph node cells, taken before intestinal transplant. The origin of the receptors is a human donor who received an intestinal transplant.

The chain combines TRBV12-5 with TRBJ1-6; 8 bases are a match to TRBD1. CDR3 length: 17 amino acids. The J segment lost 7 bases and the V segment lost 0 bases, leaving 8 bases of the junction unmatched. CDR1 and CDR2 (germline): LGHNT, FRNRAP. The DNA for the CDR3 is TGTGCTAGTGGTTTGGTACTGTCGGGACAGGAGAATTCACCCCTCCACTTT. Protein sequence: CASGLVLSGQENSPLHF.

The rearrangement links TRBV15 to TRBJ1-6; possible D gene TRBD1, 6 bases. Germline V CDR1 and CDR2: LNHNV, YYDKDF (reference sequence). This CDR3 region has 16 residues. The V and J ends lost 0 bases and 7 bases respectively, with 13 bases between them. CDR3 in DNA: TGTGCCACCAGCAGAGATGAGAGGCAGGGGAATTCACCCCTCCACTTT. Translating it yields CATSRDERQGNSPLHF.

The chain couples TRBV4-2 to TRBJ1-1; D remains unclear. V was trimmed by 4 bases and J by 0 bases, leaving 12 bases between them. CDR3 size: 15 residues. The V gene's germline CDR1 is LGHNA and CDR2 YNFKEQ. Here the CDR3 reads CASSPPGDLNTEAFF. In DNA, the CDR3 is TGTGCCAGCAGCCCGCCCGGAGACTTGAACACTGAAGCTTTCTTT.

The gene calls are TRBV9 and TRBJ2-1, with a tentative D call TRBD2 (5 bases). Looked up from germline, CDR1 is SGDLS and CDR2 is YYNGEE. Trimming cost V 3 bases and J 1 base, with 14 bases left between them. This CDR3 region has 16 residues. CDR3 DNA: TGTGCCAGCAGCGCCCGTATCGCGGGTTCCTACAATGAGCAGTTCTTC. It yields the protein CASSARIAGSYNEQFF.

The gene calls are TRBV11-2 and TRBJ2-7, with 12 bases aligning to TRBD2. The trim removed 1 base at V and 4 bases at J, leaving 11 bases unmatched. Per germline, CDR1 SGHAT and CDR2 FQNNGV. The CDR3 consists of 18 residues. The CDR3: CASSLGLAGALRFYEQYF. CDR3 in DNA: TGTGCCAGCAGCTTAGGACTAGCGGGGGCCCTCCGATTTTACGAGCAGTACTTC.

The chain employs TRBV9 and TRBJ2-3; TRBD1 might be the D (5 bases). The CDR3 runs 16 residues. V lost 0 bases to trimming and J lost 2 bases, with 13 bases between them. The germline gives CDR1 SGDLS, CDR2 YYNGEE. For the CDR3, the DNA is TGTGCCAGCAGCGTAGCCATGGGGCTAATCACAGATACGCAGTATTTT. It codes for CASSVAMGLITDTQYF.

The genes are TRBV10-2 and TRBJ2-1, with no clear D. CDR3 length: 13 residues. The germline CDR1 and CDR2 sequences are WSHSY and SAAADI. Trimming stripped 11 bases from V and 1 base from J, with 12 bases between. The DNA for the CDR3 is TGCGCCGCCCGGGTCTCATCCTACAATGAGCAGTTCTTC. Its protein product is CAARVSSYNEQFF.

Only one count was recorded for this clone. J is TRBJ1-2 and V is TRBV4-1; TRBD1 matches 9 bases. The ends lost 2 bases at V and 5 bases at J; junction bases unmatched: 12. CDR3 length equals 17 residues. In germline, CDR1 is MGHRA, CDR2 YSYEKL. CDR3: CASSQTRDRAPVYGYTF. The CDR3 DNA follows: TGCGCCAGCAGCCAAACACGGGACAGGGCCCCTGTTTATGGCTACACCTTC.

This chain links TRBV7-9 with TRBJ2-5; 9 positions agree with TRBD2. The trim removed 3 bases at V and 0 bases at J, leaving 14 bases unmatched. From germline, CDR1 is SEHNR and CDR2 FQNEAQ (reference sequence). The CDR3 length is 19 residues. The CDR3 is CASSFFRLAGNLYQETQYF. The CDR3 nucleotides are TGTGCCAGCAGCTTCTTCCGGCTAGCGGGAAACCTGTACCAAGAGACCCAGTACTTC. Filled out from reference TRBV7-9 and TRBJ2-5, the complete variable domain reads DTGVSQNPRHKITKRGQNVTFRCDPISEHNRLYWYRQTLGQGPEFLTYFQNEAQLEKSRLLSDRFSAERPKGSFSTLEIQRTEQGDSAMYLCASSFFRLAGNLYQETQYFGPGTRLLVL.

V is TRBV7-2 and J is TRBJ2-5; D possibly corresponds to TRBD2 (6 bases). The DNA end favors TRBJ2-7, so the J call may be wrong. The CDR3 is 14 amino acids. Germline lookup yields CDR1 SGHTA and CDR2 FQGNSA. The CDR3 region is CASTPTPGSYEQYF. CDR3 nucleotide sequence: TGTGCCAGCACCCCAACCCCCGGGAGCTACGAGCAGTACTTC.

The chain joins TRBV6-5 to TRBJ2-1; the match to TRBD2 covers 7 bases. V was pared by 10 bases and J by 6 bases, with 3 bases of the junction left unmatched. The V gene's germline CDR1 is MNHEY and CDR2 SVGAGI. The CDR3 covers 11 residues. DNA of the CDR3: TGTGCCACCAAGCGGGGCAATGAGCAGTTCTTC. This gives the protein CATKRGNEQFF.

This chain uses TRBV19 with TRBJ2-7, with a possible D match to TRBD2 (6 bases). This CDR3 spans 13 amino acids. CDR1 is LNHDA, CDR2 SQIVND, per germline (reference sequence). Trimming removed 2 bases at V and 5 bases at J, with 10 bases between. CDR3 coding DNA: TGTGCCAGTAGTATAACGGAGGGGAACGAGCAGTACTTC. Translating it yields CASSITEGNEQYF.

The chain couples TRBV29-1 to TRBJ2-7, with 7 bases matching TRBD1. V was pared by 5 bases and J by 3 bases, with 7 bases of the junction left unmatched. The germline CDR1 and CDR2 sequences are SQVTM and ANQGSEA. This CDR3 has 13 residues. CDR3 DNA: TGCAGCGTTCTCGAGTCAGGGGGCTACGAGCAGTACTTC. Translation gives CSVLESGGYEQYF.

The rearrangement links TRBV30 to TRBJ2-3; 8 positions match TRBD2. This CDR3 is 16 amino acids long. The germline CDR1 and CDR2 sequences are GTSNPN and SVGIG (reference sequence). The V and J ends lost 4 bases and 3 bases, in that order; junction bases with no gene match: 12. The CDR3 nucleotides read TGTGCCTGGATGGGGGAGGATAGCGGGACTACAGATACGCAGTATTTT. This codes for CAWMGEDSGTTDTQYF.

The chain carries TRBV7-9 and TRBJ1-2; D gene uncertain. There are 13 residues in the CDR3. The V gene lost 6 bases and the J gene lost 5 bases, with 13 bases spanning the gap. The germline gives CDR1 SEHNR, CDR2 FQNEAQ (reference sequence). CDR3 region: CASSSTVTYGYTF. CDR3 nucleotides: TGTGCCAGCAGTTCCACAGTTACATATGGCTACACCTTC.

The chain joins TRBV5-5 to TRBJ2-7, with no clear D. This CDR3 is 17 amino acids long. Germline CDR1 SGHKS, CDR2 YYEKEE (reference sequence). The V and J ends lost 4 bases and 1 base respectively, with 21 bases between them. The CDR3 region is CASSPSHSKERSYEQYF. The CDR3 coding sequence is TGTGCCAGCAGCCCGTCACATTCGAAAGAGCGATCCTACGAGCAGTACTTC.

V usage is TRBV6-5 and J usage is TRBJ2-3, with a tentative D call TRBD2 (6 bases). The CDR3 covers 14 residues. Germline V gene lookup returns CDR1 MNHEY and CDR2 SVGAGI. V dropped 8 bases and J dropped 6 bases, with 18 bases sitting between them. This CDR3 is CASAVGLLRDTQYF. The CDR3 DNA is TGTGCCAGCGCGGTGGGACTGTTAAGGGATACGCAGTATTTT.

This clone was seen a single time. The chain recombines TRBV6-5 with TRBJ1-6; tentatively, D is TRBD1 (5 bases). Germline V gene lookup returns CDR1 MNHEY and CDR2 SVGAGI. The V end was cut by 2 bases, the J end by 0 bases, with 5 bases between. The CDR3 length is 15 residues. This CDR3 reads CASSYDSSYNSPLHF. CDR3 sequence (DNA): TGTGCCAGCAGTTACGACAGCTCCTATAATTCACCCCTCCACTTT.

J is TRBJ2-7 and V is TRBV6-5; 8 bases are a match to TRBD1. J lost 5 bases, V lost 8 bases, and 11 bases had no gene match. The germline V gene has CDR1 MNHEY and CDR2 SVGAGI. The CDR3 is 14 residues long. CDR3 amino acids: CASAPGQATHEQYF. The CDR3 nucleotides read TGTGCCAGCGCTCCGGGACAGGCCACCCACGAGCAGTACTTC.